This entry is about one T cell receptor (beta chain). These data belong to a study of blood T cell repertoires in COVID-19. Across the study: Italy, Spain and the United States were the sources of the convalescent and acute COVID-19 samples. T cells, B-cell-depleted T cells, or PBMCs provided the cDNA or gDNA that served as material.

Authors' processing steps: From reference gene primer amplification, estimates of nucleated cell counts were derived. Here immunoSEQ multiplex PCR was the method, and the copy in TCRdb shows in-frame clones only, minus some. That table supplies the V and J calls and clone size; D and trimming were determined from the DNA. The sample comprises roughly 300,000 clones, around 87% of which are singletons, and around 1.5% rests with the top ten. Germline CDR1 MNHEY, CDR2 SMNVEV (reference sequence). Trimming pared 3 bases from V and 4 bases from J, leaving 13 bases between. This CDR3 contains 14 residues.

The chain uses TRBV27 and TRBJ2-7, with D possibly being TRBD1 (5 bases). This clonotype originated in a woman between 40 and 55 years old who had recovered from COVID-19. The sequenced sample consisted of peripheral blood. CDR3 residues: CASSFTSAGYEQYF. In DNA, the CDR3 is TGTGCCAGCAGTTTTACGTCAGCAGGGTACGAGCAGTACTTC.